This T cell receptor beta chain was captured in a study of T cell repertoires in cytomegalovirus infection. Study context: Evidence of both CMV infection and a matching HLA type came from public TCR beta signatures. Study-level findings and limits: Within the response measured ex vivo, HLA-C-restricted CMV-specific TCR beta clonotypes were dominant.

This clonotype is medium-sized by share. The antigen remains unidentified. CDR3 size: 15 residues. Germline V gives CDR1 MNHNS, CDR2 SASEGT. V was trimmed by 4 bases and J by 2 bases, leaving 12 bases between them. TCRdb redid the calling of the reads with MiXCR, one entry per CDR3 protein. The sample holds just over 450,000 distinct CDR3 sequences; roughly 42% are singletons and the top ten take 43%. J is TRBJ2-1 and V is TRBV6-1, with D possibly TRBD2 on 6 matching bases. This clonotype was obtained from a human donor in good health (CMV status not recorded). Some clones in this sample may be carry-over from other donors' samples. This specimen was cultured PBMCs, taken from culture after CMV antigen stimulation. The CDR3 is CASSGLGRTYNEQFF. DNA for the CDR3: TGTGCCAGCAGTGGGCTGGGGAGGACCTACAATGAGCAGTTCTTC.